The clone carrying this T cell receptor beta chain was seen only once. This record belongs to a study of blood T cell repertoires in COVID-19. Cohort allocation depended upon clinical history that participants reported. Sequencing was performed with immunoSEQ multiplex PCR; in TCRdb, only in-frame clones are kept and a portion is missing. Counted here are 250,000 or so clones, about 90% occurring once; the ten biggest clones make up around 0.87%. Germline V gene data show CDR1 as ENHRY and CDR2 as SYGVKD. The CDR3 is 15 amino acids. The V gene lost 0 bases and the J gene lost 2 bases, with 8 bases spanning the gap.

The clonotype was recovered from a man over 45 who had been exposed to COVID-19. Sample: PBMCs or T cells enriched from blood (not recorded which). The V call is TRBV10-3, the J call TRBJ2-1; D is ambiguous. CDR3 amino acids: CAISESKSAYNEQFF. The CDR3 nucleotides read TGTGCCATCAGTGAGTCGAAGAGTGCCTACAATGAGCAGTTCTTC.